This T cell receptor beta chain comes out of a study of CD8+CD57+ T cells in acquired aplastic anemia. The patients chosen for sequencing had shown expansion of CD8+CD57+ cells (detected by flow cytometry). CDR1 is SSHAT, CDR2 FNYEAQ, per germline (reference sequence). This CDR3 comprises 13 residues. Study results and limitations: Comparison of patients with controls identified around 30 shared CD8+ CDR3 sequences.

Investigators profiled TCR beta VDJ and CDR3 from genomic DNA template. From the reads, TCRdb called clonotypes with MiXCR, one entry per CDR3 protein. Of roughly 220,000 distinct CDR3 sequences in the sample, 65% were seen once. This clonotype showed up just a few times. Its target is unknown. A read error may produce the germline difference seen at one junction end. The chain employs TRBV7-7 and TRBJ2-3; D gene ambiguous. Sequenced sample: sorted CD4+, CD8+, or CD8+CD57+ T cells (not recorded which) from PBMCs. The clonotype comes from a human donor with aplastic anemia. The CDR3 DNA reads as TGTGCTAGCAGCGATAACAAGGGAGATACGCAGTATTTT. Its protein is CASSDNKGDTQYF.